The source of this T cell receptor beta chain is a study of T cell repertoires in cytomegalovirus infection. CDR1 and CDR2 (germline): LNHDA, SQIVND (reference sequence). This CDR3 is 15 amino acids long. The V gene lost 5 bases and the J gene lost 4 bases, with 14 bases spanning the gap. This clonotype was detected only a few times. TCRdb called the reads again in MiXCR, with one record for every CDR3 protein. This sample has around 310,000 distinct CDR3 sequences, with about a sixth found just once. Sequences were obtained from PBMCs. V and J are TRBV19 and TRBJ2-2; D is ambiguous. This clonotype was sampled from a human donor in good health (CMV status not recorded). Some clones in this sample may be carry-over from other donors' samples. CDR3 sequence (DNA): TGTGCCAGTAGTGCATCCCGTGCAGGCACCGGGGAGCTGTTTTTT. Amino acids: CASSASRAGTGELFF. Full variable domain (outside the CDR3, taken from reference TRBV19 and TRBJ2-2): DGGITQSPKYLFRKEGQNVTLSCEQNLNHDAMYWYRQDPGQGLRLIYYSQIVNDFQKGDIAEGYSVSREKKESFPLTVTSAQKNPTAFYLCASSASRAGTGELFFGEGSRLTVL.